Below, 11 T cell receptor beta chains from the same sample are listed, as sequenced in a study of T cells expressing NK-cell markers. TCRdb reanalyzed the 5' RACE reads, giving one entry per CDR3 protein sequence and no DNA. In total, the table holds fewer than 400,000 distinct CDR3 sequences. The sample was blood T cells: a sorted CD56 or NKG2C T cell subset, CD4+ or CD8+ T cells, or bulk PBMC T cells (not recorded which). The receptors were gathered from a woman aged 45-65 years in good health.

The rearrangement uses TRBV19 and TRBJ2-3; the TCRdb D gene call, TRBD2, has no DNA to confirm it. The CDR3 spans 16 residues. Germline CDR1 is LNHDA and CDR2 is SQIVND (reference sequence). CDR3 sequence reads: CASRRLAGAITDTQYF.

The CDR3 spells CSVGTMPGELFF. The gene calls are TRBV29-1 and TRBJ2-2; TCRdb outputs TRBD1, but without DNA this stays unchecked. The CDR3 contains 12 residues. Looked up from germline, CDR1 is SQVTM and CDR2 is ANQGSEA.

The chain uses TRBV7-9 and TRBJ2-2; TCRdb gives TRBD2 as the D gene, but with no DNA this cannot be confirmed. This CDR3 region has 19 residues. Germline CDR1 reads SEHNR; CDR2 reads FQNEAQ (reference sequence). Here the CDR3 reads CASSSRLAGGPENTGELFF.

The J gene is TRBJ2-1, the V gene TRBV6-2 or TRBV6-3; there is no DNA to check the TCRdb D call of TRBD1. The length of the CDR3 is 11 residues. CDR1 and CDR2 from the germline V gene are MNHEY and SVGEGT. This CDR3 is CASSPNRDVFF.

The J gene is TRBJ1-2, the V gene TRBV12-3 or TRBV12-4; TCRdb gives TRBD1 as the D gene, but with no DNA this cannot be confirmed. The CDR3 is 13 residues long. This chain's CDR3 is CASSVRPNYGYTF.

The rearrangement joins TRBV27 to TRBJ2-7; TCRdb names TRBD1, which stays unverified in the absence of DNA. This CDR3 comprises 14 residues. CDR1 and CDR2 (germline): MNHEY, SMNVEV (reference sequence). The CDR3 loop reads CASRSWGQGGEQYF.

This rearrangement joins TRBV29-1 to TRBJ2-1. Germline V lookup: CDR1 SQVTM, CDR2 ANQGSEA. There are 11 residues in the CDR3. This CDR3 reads CSVEGLNEQFF.

The CDR3 spells CASSPRDRARNTGELFF. V usage is TRBV6-2 or TRBV6-3 and J usage is TRBJ2-2; the TCRdb D gene call, TRBD1, has no DNA to confirm it. Germline CDR1 reads MNHEY; CDR2 reads SVGEGT. The CDR3 covers 17 residues.

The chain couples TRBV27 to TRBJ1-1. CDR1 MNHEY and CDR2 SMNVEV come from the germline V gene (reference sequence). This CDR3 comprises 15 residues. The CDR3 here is CASSFYPSYRSEAFF.

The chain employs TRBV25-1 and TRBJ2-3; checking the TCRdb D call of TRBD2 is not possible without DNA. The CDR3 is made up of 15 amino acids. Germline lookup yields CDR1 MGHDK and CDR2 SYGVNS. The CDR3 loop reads CASSGQEGSTDTQYF.

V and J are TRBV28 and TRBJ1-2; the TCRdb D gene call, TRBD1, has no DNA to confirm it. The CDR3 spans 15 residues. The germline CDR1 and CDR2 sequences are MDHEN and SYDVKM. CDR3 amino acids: CASTRTGAKNYGYTF.